The next 31 T cell receptor beta chains were all read from a single sample in a study of blood T cell repertoires in COVID-19. Clones were sequenced by immunoSEQ multiplex PCR, and TCRdb holds only the in-frame ones, with some missing. The sample includes some 110,000 clones, 90% to 95% seen only once; the top ten take 6%. The sequenced sample was peripheral blood. The source is a human donor in a cohort sampled during active COVID-19.

Written as DNA, the CDR3 is TGTGCTAGTGGTTTGGTCTCTACGTACCAAGAGACCCAGTACTTC. Amino acids: CASGLVSTYQETQYF. The V gene is TRBV12-5, the J gene TRBJ2-5; D unresolved. The CDR3 totals 15 residues. Germline V lookup: CDR1 LGHNT, CDR2 FRNRAP. The V end lost 0 bases, the J end lost 0 bases, and 8 bases lay between the germline ends.

The rearrangement links TRBV15 to TRBJ2-6, with TRBD1 matching over 8 bases. Trimming cost V 2 bases and J 12 bases; bases outside gene matches: 12. In germline, CDR1 is LNHNV, CDR2 YYDKDF (reference sequence). The CDR3 has 16 amino acids. The CDR3 nucleotides are TGTGCCACCAGCAGATCCGGGGGACAGGAGAGTGGCGTCCTGACTTTC. It yields the protein CATSRSGGQESGVLTF.

This chain connects TRBV11-3 to TRBJ2-7, with 8 positions matching TRBD1. Germline V CDR1 and CDR2: SGHNT, YENEEA. The CDR3 totals 13 residues. The V segment lost 5 bases and the J segment 6 bases; nucleotides outside the gene matches: 6. For the CDR3, the DNA is TGTGCCAGCAGCACGGACAGGGAAGGCGAGCAGTACTTC. Translation gives CASSTDREGEQYF. Full variable domain (remainder filled in from reference TRBV11-3 and TRBJ2-7): EAGVVQSPRYKIIEKKQPVAFWCNPISGHNTLYWYLQNLGQGPELLIRYENEEAVDDSQLPKDRFSAERLKGVDSTLKIQPAELGDSAVYLCASSTDREGEQYFGPGTRLTVT.

The chain links TRBV2 to TRBJ2-3; tentatively, D is TRBD1 (5 bases). Germline V gene lookup returns CDR1 SNHLY and CDR2 FYNNEI. This CDR3 spans 14 amino acids. V lost 4 bases and J lost 3, with 11 bases in between. The chain's CDR3 is CASSVQGTTDTQYF. CDR3 coding DNA: TGTGCCAGCAGTGTTCAGGGTACTACAGATACGCAGTATTTT.

V gene TRBV7-9 combines with J gene TRBJ2-1, with 11 bases matching TRBD2. J was trimmed by 7 bases and V by 1 base; bases with no gene match: 0. Germline CDR1 is SEHNR and CDR2 is FQNEAQ (reference sequence). The CDR3 runs 14 residues. CDR3 residues: CASSLVAGGNEQFF. The CDR3 DNA sequence: TGTGCCAGCAGCTTAGTAGCGGGAGGGAATGAGCAGTTCTTC.

The chain has TRBV5-4 and TRBJ2-3; TRBD2 matches 10 bases. The CDR3 runs 17 residues. Per the germline V gene, CDR1 is SGHNT and CDR2 is YYREEE (reference sequence). Losses at the gene ends were 4 bases for V and 0 bases for J; bases not matched to a gene: 8. Written as DNA, the CDR3 is TGTGCCAGCAGCGTGGGACTAGCGTTAACTAGCACAGATACGCAGTATTTT. Its protein product is CASSVGLALTSTDTQYF. Variable domain in full (rest from reference TRBV5-4 and TRBJ2-3): ETGVTQSPTHLIKTRGQQVTLRCSSQSGHNTVSWYQQALGQGPQFIFQYYREEENGRGNFPPRFSGLQFPNYSSELNVNALELDDSALYLCASSVGLALTSTDTQYFGPGTRLTVL.

The chain combines TRBV7-8 with TRBJ1-2, with a weak D call TRBD1 (5 bases). This CDR3 is 15 amino acids long. Germline lookup yields CDR1 SGHVS and CDR2 FQNEAQ. The V end was cut by 4 bases, the J end by 5 bases, with 17 bases between. Written as DNA, the CDR3 is TGTGCCAGCAGCTCTTACGACAGCTCAGGGTATGGCTACACCTTC. This encodes CASSSYDSSGYGYTF.

This clone was seen only once. The J gene is TRBJ2-5, the V gene TRBV6-2 or TRBV6-3; a possible D gene is TRBD2 (7 bases). This CDR3 is 17 amino acids long. The ends were cut back, 0 bases at V and 2 bases at J, with 16 bases in the middle. Germline V gene data show CDR1 as MNHEY and CDR2 as SVGEGT. The CDR3 protein is CASSYSRSRGPQETQYF. CDR3 bases: TGTGCCAGCAGTTACTCGAGGTCGCGGGGGCCTCAAGAGACCCAGTACTTC.

V is TRBV25-1 and J is TRBJ2-4, with TRBD1 as a possible D gene (5 bases). Germline V gene sequence: CDR1 MGHDK, CDR2 SYGVNS. Trimming took off 3 bases at V and 8 bases at J, with 14 bases between the two ends. The length of the CDR3 is 14 residues. The CDR3 sequence is CASSEGRGGDIQYF. DNA for the CDR3: TGTGCCAGCAGTGAGGGTAGGGGTGGAGACATTCAGTACTTC.

The chain joins TRBV4-2 to TRBJ2-3, with 7 positions matching TRBD1. CDR3 length equals 16 residues. CDR1 and CDR2 from the germline V gene are LGHNA and YNFKEQ. The V segment lost 0 bases and the J segment 6 bases; nucleotides outside the gene matches: 9. CDR3: CASSQDSDRDADTQYF. Here the CDR3 DNA reads TGTGCCAGCAGCCAAGATTCCGACAGGGATGCTGATACGCAGTATTTT.

V is TRBV18 and J is TRBJ2-2, with a possible D match to TRBD2 (5 bases). The germline gives CDR1 KGHSH, CDR2 LQKENI. The length of the CDR3 is 17 residues. The V gene lost 2 bases and the J gene lost 0 bases, with 13 bases spanning the gap. This CDR3 is CASSPFKSGANTGELFF. In nucleotides, the CDR3 is TGTGCCAGCTCACCATTCAAAAGCGGTGCGAACACCGGGGAGCTGTTTTTT.

The chain couples TRBV6-7 to TRBJ2-5; 15 bases fit TRBD2. TRBV6-7 is classed as an ORF, of uncertain function. The CDR3 consists of 15 residues. Unmatched junction bases numbered 3, after V lost 6 bases and J lost 4 bases. DNA for the CDR3: TGTGCCAGCAGCCAGGGACTAGCGGGAGGAGAGACCCAGTACTTC. Its translation: CASSQGLAGGETQYF.

The chain has TRBV25-1 and TRBJ2-1; TRBD1 is a possible D gene (6 bases). Germline loops: CDR1 MGHDK, CDR2 SYGVNS. V lost 5 bases to trimming and J lost 0 bases, with 20 bases between them. This CDR3 spans 18 amino acids. CDR3 coding DNA: TGTGCCAGCAGTATTCGGTTAGGGGGTTCGTTCTCCTACAATGAGCAGTTCTTC. It codes for CASSIRLGGSFSYNEQFF.

The chain employs TRBV5-1 and TRBJ1-2; TRBD1 agrees at 8 bases. CDR1 and CDR2 from the germline V gene are SGHRS and YFSETQ. The CDR3 runs to 13 residues. Trimming removed 0 bases from V and 14 bases from J; junction bases left unmatched: 9. The CDR3 DNA reads as TGCGCCAGCAGCTTGGCCTCGGGACAGGCCTCGACCTTC. Protein product: CASSLASGQASTF.

The chain links TRBV28 to TRBJ2-1; D unresolved. V shed 4 bases and J shed 10 bases, with 11 bases lying between them. The CDR3 runs 12 residues. Germline V gene sequence: CDR1 MDHEN, CDR2 SYDVKM. The CDR3 is CASSSRSREQFF. CDR3 nucleotides: TGTGCCAGCAGTTCCCGAAGCAGGGAGCAGTTCTTC.

The chain couples TRBV7-9 to TRBJ2-7; TRBD2 might be the D (5 bases). The length of the CDR3 is 17 residues. Germline CDR1 reads SEHNR; CDR2 reads FQNEAQ (reference sequence). V lost 6 bases to trimming and J lost 3 bases, with 24 bases between them. The chain's CDR3 is CASRSSSGGPGLYEQYF. CDR3 nucleotide sequence: TGTGCCAGCAGATCCAGCTCGGGCGGGCCAGGACTCTACGAGCAGTACTTC.

This clone was seen once. This chain links TRBV27 with TRBJ2-7, with TRBD2 identical over 8 bases. This CDR3 contains 18 residues. V trimming: 3 bases; J trimming: 0 bases; junction bases outside the gene matches: 13. Germline CDR1 and CDR2: MNHEY and SMNVEV (reference sequence). The CDR3 region has the DNA TGTGCCAGCAGTTTTTGGGGTAGCGGGATGAAAAGCTCCTACGAGCAGTACTTC. The encoded protein is CASSFWGSGMKSSYEQYF.

This clone was counted once. The rearrangement links TRBV7-2 to TRBJ1-2; D is possibly TRBD1 (5 bases). The CDR3 consists of 16 residues. Looked up from germline, CDR1 is SGHTA and CDR2 is FQGNSA. V lost 5 bases, J lost 4 bases, and 20 bases lay in between. The CDR3 protein is CASSLRAVQGGYGYTF. The CDR3 nucleotides are TGTGCCAGCAGCCTGCGGGCGGTCCAGGGAGGCTATGGCTACACCTTC.

This clone has just a few counts. CDR3 nucleotide sequence: TGTGCCAGCAGCCAAGGGGTTAGCGGTTACAATGAGCAGTTCTTC. Translation: CASSQGVSGYNEQFF. This chain links TRBV3-1 (or the pseudogene TRBV3-2) with TRBJ2-1; tentatively, D is TRBD2 (6 bases). The length of the CDR3 is 15 residues. V was trimmed by 1 base and J by 4 bases, leaving 11 bases between them. The germline V gene encodes CDR1 LGHDT and CDR2 YNNKEL (reference sequence).

This clone was seen a handful of times. V usage is TRBV5-5 and J usage is TRBJ1-4; D is ambiguous. Trimming removed 4 bases from V and 4 bases from J, with 8 bases in between. Germline V lookup: CDR1 SGHKS, CDR2 YYEKEE (reference sequence). This CDR3 is 13 amino acids long. CDR3 in amino acids: CASSPGVNEKLFF. In nucleotides, the CDR3 is TGTGCCAGCAGCCCCGGGGTTAATGAAAAACTGTTTTTT.

The rearrangement links TRBV28 to TRBJ1-2, with 8 bases matching TRBD1. The CDR3 runs 16 residues. Germline CDR1 MDHEN, CDR2 SYDVKM. After removal of 6 bases from V and 0 bases from J, the junction contained 9 bases not matched to a gene. The CDR3 is CASSGQGSGPNYGYTF. The CDR3 nucleotides read TGTGCCAGCAGCGGACAGGGTAGTGGTCCTAACTATGGCTACACCTTC.

V and J are TRBV6-6 and TRBJ2-5; tentative D call: TRBD2 (6 bases). Trimming took off 6 bases at V and 7 bases at J, with 9 bases between the two ends. Per germline, CDR1 MNHNY and CDR2 SVGAGI (reference sequence). This CDR3 has 11 residues. The CDR3 protein is CASSVGGTQYF. In nucleotides, the CDR3 is TGTGCCAGCAGCGTGGGGGGGACCCAGTACTTC.

V and J are TRBV7-8 and TRBJ1-3, with D tentatively TRBD1 (6 bases). CDR3 length: 17 residues. Per the germline V gene, CDR1 is SGHVS and CDR2 is FQNEAQ. The ends were cut back, 5 bases at V and 0 bases at J, with 17 bases in the middle. The CDR3 DNA follows: TGTGCCAGCAGCCCAACAGGGACACCGTACTCTGGAAACACCATATATTTT. Its protein product is CASSPTGTPYSGNTIYF. Looking up the rest from reference TRBV7-8 and TRBJ1-3 gives the full variable domain: GAGVSQSPRYKVAKRGQDVALRCDPISGHVSLFWYQQALGQGPEFLTYFQNEAQLDKSGLPSDRFFAERPEGSVSTLKIQRTQQEDSAVYLCASSPTGTPYSGNTIYFGEGSWLTVV.

The J gene is TRBJ2-7, the V gene TRBV20-1, with D possibly being TRBD1 (6 bases). The CDR3 loop spans 11 amino acids. Looked up from germline, CDR1 is DFQATT and CDR2 is SNEGSKA (reference sequence). V was trimmed by 6 bases and J by 12 bases, leaving 18 bases between them. The CDR3, as DNA: TGCAGTGCCCGAACAGGGCAGAAAAGGTACTTC. Translated, it gives CSARTGQKRYF.

The V gene is TRBV3-1 (or the pseudogene TRBV3-2), the J gene TRBJ2-7; no clear D. V dropped 5 bases and J dropped 4 bases, with 12 bases sitting between them. Germline-derived CDR1 and CDR2 are LGHDT and YNNKEL (reference sequence). This CDR3 is built from 13 residues. This CDR3 reads CASSAEIGYEQYF. The CDR3 DNA is TGTGCCAGCAGCGCGGAGATAGGATACGAGCAGTACTTC.

This clone came up once. The gene calls are TRBV2 and TRBJ1-3, with D hard to call. The germline gives CDR1 SNHLY, CDR2 FYNNEI. The V end lost 7 bases, the J end lost 0 bases, and 10 bases lay between the germline ends. This CDR3 comprises 14 residues. The CDR3 reads CASKETSSGNTIYF. CDR3 sequence (DNA): TGTGCCAGCAAAGAAACGAGCTCTGGAAACACCATATATTTT.

Remarks on this clone: Other DNA sequences of this sample code for an identical CDR3. The gene calls are TRBV7-9 and TRBJ1-2, with D uncertain. Germline CDR1 SEHNR, CDR2 FQNEAQ (reference sequence). V lost 1 base and J 8 bases, leaving 11 bases between the germline ends. The CDR3 sequence is 13 residues long. The CDR3 DNA is TGTGCCAGCAGCTTAGAGGGTGCGGGGGGCTACACCTTC. Translation gives CASSLEGAGGYTF.

This chain links TRBV4-3 with TRBJ2-7, with TRBD2 as a possible D gene (6 bases). CDR3 size: 16 residues. Germline CDR1 is LGHNA and CDR2 is YSLEER. Trimming left V 0 bases short and J 3 bases short, with 15 bases between. DNA of the CDR3: TGCGCCAGCAGCCAAGATCTGGCGGGACCACTCTACGAGCAGTACTTC. As protein: CASSQDLAGPLYEQYF.

The chain links TRBV9 to TRBJ2-5; weak D call: TRBD2 (5 bases). This CDR3 contains 13 residues. V gave up 4 bases and J gave up 4 bases, with 11 bases separating them. CDR1 and CDR2 from the germline V gene are SGDLS and YYNGEE. The CDR3 spells CASSRGSGETQYF. CDR3 DNA: TGTGCCAGCAGCCGGGGTAGTGGAGAGACCCAGTACTTC.

This clone was observed a few times. This CDR3 is also generated by other DNA sequences in the sample. The chain couples TRBV6-5 to TRBJ1-5, with D uncertain. Between the trimmed V and J ends, which lost 2 bases and 4 bases, there was a span of 9 bases. This CDR3 has 14 residues. Germline-derived CDR1 and CDR2 are MNHEY and SVGAGI. CDR3 DNA sequence: TGTGCCAGCAGTTACAGCCGAGGAAATCAGCCCCAGCATTTT. Amino acid sequence: CASSYSRGNQPQHF.

The chain links TRBV28 to TRBJ2-3, with 14 bases aligning to TRBD2. Germline CDR1 is MDHEN and CDR2 is SYDVKM. After removal of 6 bases from V and 3 bases from J, the junction contained 5 bases not matched to a gene. The CDR3 spans 16 residues. The CDR3 here is CASSPGTSGRTDTQYF. The CDR3 nucleotides read TGTGCCAGCAGCCCCGGGACTAGCGGGAGAACAGATACGCAGTATTTT.